This T cell receptor (beta chain) is drawn from a study of cytomegalovirus exposure and HLA in healthy donors listed by TCRdb under 2017. Context from the whole study: An earlier analysis of some 600 of the donors reported around 280 Gb of sequence data and around 100 million unique TCR beta sequences obtained from around 180 million T cells. The genetic ancestry cluster associated with self-reported Caucasian donors included 81% of the roughly 400 genotyped donors. Typing coverage differed by locus: A, B, C, DRB1 and DQB1 were typed in about 620-630 donors, DQA1 in roughly 500, DPA1 in approximately 610, and DPB1 in 472. The aim of the study was to test whether cataloging public T cell receptors could identify signatures of past pathogen exposure. Donor age, sex, ethnicity and CMV serostatus were compiled alongside the repertoire data. The T cell repertoires of some 700 subjects were profiled by immunosequencing and related to cytomegalovirus serostatus. To study patterns of TCR occurrence, a later analysis re-analyzed previously published TCR beta repertoires from 550 to 800 donors and added high-resolution HLA genotyping. To decide whether each TCR beta V gene segment behaved as functional or pseudogenic, an earlier analysis of 587 of the donors relied on high-throughput TCR beta sequencing. The later analysis used no new phenotypic data to find candidate immune exposures, relying instead on TCR beta sequences and their occurrence across donors. Both class I and class II loci were covered by HLA typing, at four-digit resolution. All discovery cohort repertoires had been generated on a single sequencing platform. Among some 400 genotyped donors of the cohort, an average of about 240,000 unique TCR beta nucleotide sequences were sequenced per donor, around 18% of them non-productive. In addition to the first cohort of hundreds of subjects, a separate validation cohort of under 150 different subjects was used. An early release that covered about 600 HLA-typed donors contained approximately 290 gigabases of sequencing data and approximately 85 million unique TCR sequences. To predict cytomegalovirus infection status, the study combined high-throughput TCR immunosequencing, statistical association of individual TCRs with disease status, and machine learning. Roughly five DR-DQ haplotypes were handled as single units for association and clustering, since linkage in the cohort was strong. Genome-wide SNP genotypes for about 65% of the 666 donors were used in a later genetic analysis, which treated that subset as a discovery cohort. Broader findings and caveats from the paper: This cohort had only TCR beta chains sequenced, and the lack of alpha or paired-chain data limited which features could be detected. When HLA alleles, especially DR and DQ, strongly co-occurred, TCR associations were difficult to assign to individual alleles. V-gene and J-gene trimming of TCR beta chains was associated with a missense DCLRE1C variant in a later genetic analysis, and the association was replicated in an independent cohort. A further reported finding was that TCR beta sequences accurately predicted the HLA-A and HLA-B alleles for most subjects in the first cohort. In a later analysis, the rate of TCR association differed among HLA loci, with DRB1 alleles having the most associated TCRs and HLA-C alleles having the fewest. The presence/absence analyses assumed that sequencing depth was roughly uniform across donors, and that assumption may not be true. Correlated functional status among segregating V segments might be attributable to linkage disequilibrium, but an unknown experimental factor could not be ruled out. In a later genetic analysis, fewer N-insertions in productive TCRs were reported among donors in an Asian-associated ancestry cluster than the approximately 670-donor mean. Some IMGT-functional V segments, including TRBV6-2 and TRBV6-3, could not be distinguished by the 87-base-pair reads and were therefore excluded. A later analysis associated about 17,000 TCR beta sequences with specific HLA alleles at a false discovery rate of 0.05. In the study, 164 TCR beta chains were listed as associated with cytomegalovirus. The classifier was reported to diagnose cytomegalovirus status with high specificity and sensitivity in both the original and validation cohorts. The authors suggested that the approach could potentially be extended to other disease states and immunological phenotypes. Most CMV-associated TCR beta chains appeared to be HLA-restricted in a later analysis, and the HLA associations seemed to be driven largely by CMV exposure. Most TCR sequences were observed very rarely across donors, whereas some public TCRs were present in many individuals. Compared with equally common non-associated chains, HLA-associated TCR beta chains in a later analysis were more clonally expanded and had lower generation probabilities. Because some donors lacked HLA typing at each locus, the association tests relied only on the typed subset. Several of the top co-occurrence clusters appeared to be linked to parvovirus B19, influenza, CMV and Epstein-Barr virus, according to a later analysis. In an earlier analysis of a few hundred of the donors, most TCR beta V segments were observed in productive rearrangements about 87% or about 30% of the time, broadly matching IMGT annotations. The sequencing pipeline was judged likely to have produced a cluster of highly shared sequence variants as a technical artifact. A few of the identified cytomegalovirus-associated TCR beta chains were confirmed in vitro to be specific for cytomegalovirus antigens. CMV serostatus was the only immune exposure information available for the cohort. Because counts were too low, roughly 16 rarely observed V segments, including chromosome 9 orphons, were excluded from the earlier analysis of 587 of the donors.

As concerns this clone: Its antigen is still unknown. The sample holds no much larger clone one base away, and base qualities are not on file. Other DNA sequences in this sample translate to the same CDR3.

According to the germline V gene, CDR1 reads SGHRS and CDR2 reads YFSETQ. V drops 0 bases and J drops 1 base, leaving 7 bases in between. From its cysteine to its phenylalanine, the CDR3 spans 14 amino acids. Solely the CDR3 DNA is kept, with 42 bases framed from the first base. Libraries were constructed by the immunoSEQ multiplex PCR assay. The multiplex PCR relied on a mix of 60 forward primers for TCR Vbeta segments and 13 reverse primers for TCR Jbeta segments. Amplification of the CDR3 region of rearranged TCR beta genes was performed with a multiplex PCR assay on genomic DNA. On the Illumina HiSeq System, the amplified TCR beta libraries were sequenced as 87-base-pair reads. Per the authors' processing: A later analysis tallied around 80 million unique TCR beta chains across the 700 or so repertoires, and some 12 million of those chains were shared by two or more donors. A nearest-neighbor algorithm error-corrected the raw reads and collapsed the reads into unique sequences, merging closely related sequences to remove PCR and sequencing errors. Alignment of CDR3 sequences to IMGT reference sequences was used to assign V, D and J gene segments. Each retained sequence needed at least a six-nucleotide match to both a V gene segment and a J gene segment. A rearrangement was called productive if the CDR3 had no stop codons and remained in frame with V and J, and every other rearrangement was called non-productive. CDR3 was defined by IMGT convention, running from the second conserved V-encoded cysteine to the conserved J-encoded phenylalanine. In an earlier analysis of some 550 of the donors, sequences lacking an unambiguous match to a single V gene segment were excluded. An earlier analysis of fewer than 750 of the donors classified V segments as functional when productive rearrangements were above 56.7% and as segregating when the standard deviation between donors was above 5%. A statistical classification framework was built to diagnose cytomegalovirus status from the catalog of TCR beta chain sequences. In a later analysis, TCR nucleotide sequences were compared against IMGT/GENE-DB human TR gene sequences so that V and J genes could be assigned. Using the TCRdist pipeline, a later analysis assigned CDR3 sequences along with most-parsimonious VDJ recombination scenarios. In a later analysis, every TCR beta chain was defined by the combination of its CDR3 amino acid sequence and its V-gene family, and reads without a unique V-gene family were dropped. In a later analysis, 500 to 700 highly shared, low-generation-probability nucleotide sequences were removed to address suspected cross-contamination and a sequencing artifact. For each public chain, a later analysis derived a clonal expansion index from normalized ranks of inferred template counts within each repertoire. In a later analysis, generation probabilities were computed using a VDJ recombination model fitted to out-of-frame rearrangements, and the results were checked against IGoR. In a later analysis, TCR-TCR, TCR-HLA and TCR-CMV co-occurrence was scored with hypergeometric tests, and a repertoire-size bias correction was applied to TCR pairs. In a later analysis, false discovery rates were estimated by permuting HLA or CMV assignments 20 times. In a later analysis, co-occurring TCRs were grouped using DBSCAN, and TCRdist sequence similarity was added for clustering within HLA-allele-positive subsets. For co-occurrence clustering, repertoires with fewer than 30,000 or more than 120,000 public chains were excluded, along with about five repertoires with anomalous nucleotide sharing. Not all clones reach the TCRdb copy of this immuneACCESS table, which keeps in-frame sequences only. Checked studies attribute under half of the gap to unresolved V genes and leave the rest unexplained. The V and J calls and clone size are taken from that table; D and trimming were inferred from the DNA. Present in this sample are about 71,000 clones, about 71% of which were seen just once. In total, the top ten clones hold 8.5% to 10% of the sample.

The cohort was made up of approximately 670 healthy bone marrow donors. All cohort members were sampled while nominally healthy, although unrecorded immune exposures were likely present. The donor tested CMV seropositive, placing the donor among the roughly 270 seropositive members of the cohort. Every donor gave a peripheral blood sample, and the peripheral blood mononuclear cells from that sample were used for TCR beta sequencing. The Qiagen DNeasy Blood Extraction Kit was used to extract genomic DNA from the blood cell samples. The sequenced sample consisted of PBMCs. The receptor comes from a woman in her forties or fifties in good health and CMV-seropositive. The receptor chain draws on TRBV5-1 and TRBJ1-1, with the identity of the D gene unclear. The CDR3 in this case is CASSLAPGNTEAFF. The nucleotides read TGCGCCAGCAGCTTGGCCCCAGGGAACACTGAAGCTTTCTTT.